This entry is about one TCR beta chain. The target antigen is unknown. Germline V lookup: CDR1 SGDLS, CDR2 YYNGEE. The ends lost 4 bases at V and 7 bases at J; junction bases unmatched: 11. The CDR3 is 16 amino acids. Researchers made TCR cDNA using 5'RACE template switching, and this step added a universal primer site and UMIs. TCRdb processed the 5' RACE reads anew with MiXCR; each CDR3 protein has one entry. The sample consists of around 260,000 distinct CDR3 sequences, about 5.2% of them appearing once. The source of the sample is a study of T cells after yellow fever vaccination. General study results and limits: Contamination of FACS-sorted repertoires by abundant clonotypes from the bulk population could occur. Clonotypes appearing in both CD4 and CD8 compartments existed, and their share was small.

The sequence was collected from a young man who received the YFV17D yellow fever vaccine. The material was CD4+ T cells sorted from PBMCs, obtained on the day of the yellow fever booster vaccination. The chain recombines TRBV9 with TRBJ1-6; 7 bases agree with TRBD1. CDR3: CASSPRQGRGNSPLHF. Written as DNA, the CDR3 is TGTGCCAGCAGCCCTCGACAGGGAAGAGGAAATTCACCCCTCCACTTT.